Shown below are 9 T cell receptor beta chains from a single sample sequenced in a study of blood T cell repertoires in COVID-19. Some clones are missing from TCRdb's copy, which holds only in-frame ones; the method was immunoSEQ multiplex PCR. Among roughly 240,000 clones listed, 83% were seen once. The source material was PBMCs or T cells enriched from blood (not recorded which). The receptors here all came from a woman in her 40s who had been exposed to COVID-19.

In this sample, this clone turned up once. The chain joins TRBV19 to TRBJ1-4; a possible D gene is TRBD1 (5 bases). V shed 3 bases and J shed 3 bases, with 5 bases lying between them. The CDR3 is 13 amino acids. Germline CDR1 reads LNHDA; CDR2 reads SQIVND (reference sequence). In DNA, the CDR3 is TGTGCCAGTAGTATGACAGCTAATGAAAAACTGTTTTTT. Translated, it gives CASSMTANEKLFF. The full variable domain, with the rest looked up from reference TRBV19 and TRBJ1-4, is DGGITQSPKYLFRKEGQNVTLSCEQNLNHDAMYWYRQDPGQGLRLIYYSQIVNDFQKGDIAEGYSVSREKKESFPLTVTSAQKNPTAFYLCASSMTANEKLFFGSGTQLSVL.

The V call is TRBV7-8, the J call TRBJ1-1; 10 bases line up with TRBD1. This CDR3 spans 14 amino acids. Germline CDR1 is SGHVS and CDR2 is FQNEAQ. The V gene end was trimmed by 6 bases and the J gene end by 6 bases; junction bases not matched to a gene: 7. The CDR3, as DNA: TGTGCCAGCAGGAGGGACAGGGGACTGGCTGAAGCTTTCTTT. It is translated as CASRRDRGLAEAFF.

The chain employs TRBV28 and TRBJ1-3, with D unresolved. The CDR3 spans 16 residues. The V and J ends lost 1 base and 9 bases respectively, with 19 bases between them. Germline lookup yields CDR1 MDHEN and CDR2 SYDVKM. CDR3 sequence: CASSLFGARSLGTIYF. CDR3 bases: TGTGCCAGCAGTTTATTCGGCGCCAGGTCATTGGGCACCATATATTTT.

The chain recombines TRBV4-2 with TRBJ1-1; 8 positions match TRBD1. Germline V gene sequence: CDR1 LGHNA, CDR2 YNFKEQ. The CDR3 is 14 residues long. Trimming at V came to 4 bases and at J to 2 bases, leaving 3 bases not matched to a gene. The chain's CDR3 is CASSLGQGNTEAFF. CDR3 sequence (DNA): TGTGCCAGCAGCCTAGGACAGGGAAACACTGAAGCTTTCTTT.

The chain links TRBV19 to TRBJ1-6; no clear D gene. The length of the CDR3 is 15 residues. The germline CDR1 and CDR2 sequences are LNHDA and SQIVND (reference sequence). V dropped 6 bases and J dropped 5 bases, with 14 bases sitting between them. In nucleotides, the CDR3 is TGTGCCAGTAGCTCGACTGTTACCGATAATTCACCCCTCCACTTT. Translating gives CASSSTVTDNSPLHF.

This sequence joins TRBV5-1 and TRBJ1-3; 10 positions match TRBD1. V trimming: 0 bases; J trimming: 8 bases; junction bases outside the gene matches: 5. Germline V gene sequence: CDR1 SGHRS, CDR2 YFSETQ. The CDR3 is made up of 15 amino acids. DNA for the CDR3: TGCGCCAGCAGCTTGGCGACAGGGGGCGCGGACACCATATATTTT. This sequence encodes CASSLATGGADTIYF.

This chain links TRBV30 with TRBJ2-7; D remains ambiguous. Germline values: CDR1 GTSNPN, CDR2 SVGIG (reference sequence). V was cut by 1 base and J by 3 bases, with 10 bases left in between. The CDR3 runs to 13 residues. CDR3 in amino acids: CAWSGGGIYEQYF. The CDR3 DNA sequence: TGTGCCTGGAGTGGAGGTGGAATCTACGAGCAGTACTTC.

V usage is TRBV5-1 and J usage is TRBJ2-6; D is perhaps TRBD2 (5 bases). The CDR3 length is 19 residues. Looked up from germline, CDR1 is SGHRS and CDR2 is YFSETQ. V lost 2 bases and J lost 0, with 18 bases in between. CDR3 bases: TGCGCCAGCAGCTTAAGTCGCGGGTTCGGGAACTCTGGGGCCAACGTCCTGACTTTC. Translating it yields CASSLSRGFGNSGANVLTF.

V gene TRBV9 combines with J gene TRBJ2-4; 10 bases agree with TRBD1. Germline assignment: CDR1 SGDLS and CDR2 YYNGEE. V lost 3 bases to trimming and J lost 2 bases; unmatched junction nucleotides: 8. CDR3 length: 17 amino acids. The CDR3 here is CASSDRDRGPSKNIQYF. CDR3 nucleotides: TGTGCCAGCAGCGACCGGGACAGGGGTCCGTCCAAAAACATTCAGTACTTC.